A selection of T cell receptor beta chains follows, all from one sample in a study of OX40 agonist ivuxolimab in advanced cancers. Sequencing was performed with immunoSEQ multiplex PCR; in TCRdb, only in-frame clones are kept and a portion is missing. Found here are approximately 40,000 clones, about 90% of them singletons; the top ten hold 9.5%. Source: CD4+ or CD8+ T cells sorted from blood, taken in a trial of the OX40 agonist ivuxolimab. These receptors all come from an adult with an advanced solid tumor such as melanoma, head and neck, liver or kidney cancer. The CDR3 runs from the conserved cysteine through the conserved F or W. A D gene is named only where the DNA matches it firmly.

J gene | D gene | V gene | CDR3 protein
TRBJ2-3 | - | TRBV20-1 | CSVRQGDTQYF
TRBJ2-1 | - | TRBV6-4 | CARAGSYNEQFF
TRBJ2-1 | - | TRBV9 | CASSVGAFDEQFF
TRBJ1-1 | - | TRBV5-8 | CASSPRSRAEAFF
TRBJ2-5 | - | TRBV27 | CASSPQGSRETQYF
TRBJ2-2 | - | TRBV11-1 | CASTSGDKPPGELFF
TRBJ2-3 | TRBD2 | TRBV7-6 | CASSLFRRTSGSTDTQYF
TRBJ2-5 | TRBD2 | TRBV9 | CASSPGLAVQETQYF
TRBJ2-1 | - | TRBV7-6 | CASSSNYNEQFF
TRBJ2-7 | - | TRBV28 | CASSLRVNYEQYF
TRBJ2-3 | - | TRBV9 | CASSPEVMATVSDTQYF
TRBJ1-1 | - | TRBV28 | CASSLLGRVTMNTEAFF
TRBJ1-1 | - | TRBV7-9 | CASEGSEAFF
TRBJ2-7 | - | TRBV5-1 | CASSLEPGSAYEQYF
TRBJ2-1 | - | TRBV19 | CASSGGYNEQFF
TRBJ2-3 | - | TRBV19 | CASKVPSTDTQYF
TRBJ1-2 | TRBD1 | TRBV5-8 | CASSAPRQGRYGYTF
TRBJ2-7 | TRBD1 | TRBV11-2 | CASSLPARGHEQYF
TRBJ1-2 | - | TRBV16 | CASSKARGIYGYTF
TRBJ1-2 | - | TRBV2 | CASLRDGYTF
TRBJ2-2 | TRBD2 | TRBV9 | CASSVGASGSAGELFF
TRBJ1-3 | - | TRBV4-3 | CASSQAAWAGNTIYF
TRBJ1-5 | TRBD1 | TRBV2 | CASSEYRGASNQPQHF
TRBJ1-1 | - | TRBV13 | CASSRAGTNTEAFF
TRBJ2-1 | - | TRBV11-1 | CASSLRVLPVEDEQFF
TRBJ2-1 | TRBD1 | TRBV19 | CASSIGGTGPYNEQFF
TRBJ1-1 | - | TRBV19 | CASSTPMNTEAFF
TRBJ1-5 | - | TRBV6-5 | CASSRREHQPQHF
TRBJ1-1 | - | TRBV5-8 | CASSLGYRTDEAFF
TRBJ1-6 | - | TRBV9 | CASSERGGGTTPLHF
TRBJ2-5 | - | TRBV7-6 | CASSFGTPLGETQYF
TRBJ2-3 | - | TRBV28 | CASSFSDHKRRGTDTQYF
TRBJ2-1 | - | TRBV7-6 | CASSSWAAGASSYNEQFF